Listed below are T cell receptor beta chains from one sample, sequenced in a study of CD8 T cells in Susac syndrome. TCRdb processed the immunoSEQ multiplex PCR reads anew with MiXCR; each CDR3 protein has one entry. The data contain some 130,000 distinct CDR3 sequences, around 94% of them singletons. Sequenced: CD4+ T cells from PBMCs. All receptors come from a human donor with multiple sclerosis. Both conserved end residues are part of each CDR3. D genes are given only for firm matches. Some rows have no size entry. The others give once, few or many, or a class for an expanded clone.

CDR3nt	CDR3aa	d_gene	abundance	v_gene	j_gene
TGCGCCAGCAGCTTGGTGCGCGGGAGTGGTTACGAGCAGTACTTC	CASSLVRGSGYEQYF	TRBD2	-	TRBV5-1	TRBJ2-7
TGTGCCAGCAGCCTCGGGACAGCGAGCTCCTACGAGCAGTACTTC	CASSLGTASSYEQYF	TRBD1	-	TRBV9	TRBJ2-7
TGTGCCAGCAGCTCGGCCGGCGGGAACTATGGCTACACCTTC	CASSSAGGNYGYTF	-	-	TRBV7-2	TRBJ1-2
TGTGCCAGCAGCCCGGGAATTGACTACACCTTC	CASSPGIDYTF	-	-	TRBV6-2/TRBV6-3	TRBJ1-2
TGCAGTGCCACGAGATGGGCAAGTGGTAATTCACCCCTCCACTTT	CSATRWASGNSPLHF	-	once	TRBV20-1	TRBJ1-6
TGTGCCAGCAGCTCTGACACCGGGGAGCTGTTTTTT	CASSSDTGELFF	-	-	TRBV5-4	TRBJ2-2
TGTGCCAGCAGCTTATTGTGGCAGGTAGACGAGCAGTACTTC	CASSLLWQVDEQYF	-	-	TRBV7-2	TRBJ2-7
TGCAGTGCTAGAGACCCGGTGGGGGGAGCTGAAGCTTTCTTT	CSARDPVGGAEAFF	-	-	TRBV20-1	TRBJ1-1
TGTGCCAGCAGCCCGCTCGGGGCTGAAGCTTTCTTT	CASSPLGAEAFF	-	-	TRBV5-4	TRBJ1-1
TGTGCCAGCAGCTTGGGGCGGGAAGGAAACACCATATATTTT	CASSLGREGNTIYF	-	-	TRBV5-4	TRBJ1-3
TGTGCCTGGAAGGGCCGCGGCGGGACTGAAGCTTTCTTT	CAWKGRGGTEAFF	-	-	TRBV30	TRBJ1-1
TGTGCCAGCAGCCGGGGGGGCGGAACCTCCTACGAGCAGTACTTC	CASSRGGGTSYEQYF	TRBD2	once	TRBV7-2	TRBJ2-7
TGTGCCAGCACCAAGGGAGCTCTGAACACTGAAGCTTTCTTT	CASTKGALNTEAFF	-	-	TRBV6-6	TRBJ1-1
TGTGCCAGCAGCTCCAGTAACAATGAGCAGTTCTTC	CASSSSNNEQFF	-	-	TRBV5-4	TRBJ2-1
TGTGCCTGGAGTAGACCGCCAGAGGATCAGCCCCAGCATTTT	CAWSRPPEDQPQHF	-	-	TRBV30	TRBJ1-5
TGTGCCAGCAGCCAGTCTCTAGCGGGAGTTAATGAGCAGTTCTTC	CASSQSLAGVNEQFF	TRBD2	-	TRBV3-1	TRBJ2-1
TGTGCCAGCAGCCAAGAGAATGAGCAGTACTTC	CASSQENEQYF	-	-	TRBV3-1	TRBJ2-7
TGTGCCAGCAGTTTAGAGGCGGGAGCCTTATACGAGCAGTACTTC	CASSLEAGALYEQYF	TRBD2	once	TRBV12-3/TRBV12-4	TRBJ2-7
TGTGCCAGCAGCTTAGATCAGGGACCTCAGCCCCAGCATTTT	CASSLDQGPQPQHF	-	-	TRBV7-2	TRBJ1-5
TGTGCCATCAAGGGCCGGGAGCACACCGGGGAGCTGTTTTTT	CAIKGREHTGELFF	-	-	TRBV10-3	TRBJ2-2
TGTGCCAGCAGTTTGGGGGAGGGCGATTCTGAGCAGTTCTTC	CASSLGEGDSEQFF	TRBD2	-	TRBV12-3/TRBV12-4	TRBJ2-1
TGTGCCAGCAGCTTAGTCGGACAGGGAAGGATTCAGTACTTC	CASSLVGQGRIQYF	TRBD1	-	TRBV11-2	TRBJ2-4
TGCGCCAGCAGCCAGGGGCCTCGGGGCTACACCTTC	CASSQGPRGYTF	-	-	TRBV4-1	TRBJ1-2
TGTGCCTGGAGTGTACTCTCGGGAGGAGGGTCCGAGCAGTACTTC	CAWSVLSGGGSEQYF	TRBD2	-	TRBV30	TRBJ2-7
TGTGCCAGCAGCTTAACCCGACAGCGCCGAACGAACACTGAAGCTTTCTTT	CASSLTRQRRTNTEAFF	-	-	TRBV7-2	TRBJ1-1
TGCAGCGTTACCAAGACAGGCACGAATGAAAAACTGTTTTTT	CSVTKTGTNEKLFF	-	-	TRBV29-1	TRBJ1-4
TGTGCCTGGAGCCTCTGGACAGGGAGAGAGACCCAGTACTTC	CAWSLWTGRETQYF	TRBD1	-	TRBV30	TRBJ2-5
TGTGCCAGCTCACGAGGGACAGGGGGCGGCTATGGCTACACCTTC	CASSRGTGGGYGYTF	TRBD1	-	TRBV18	TRBJ1-2
TGCGCCAGCAGCTTGAACGGGAACCAGAATGGGGGCTTAGGCTACACCTTC	CASSLNGNQNGGLGYTF	-	-	TRBV5-1	TRBJ1-2
TGTGCCAGCAGTCCCGGGACAGGGGCACAAGAGACCCAGTACTTC	CASSPGTGAQETQYF	TRBD1	-	TRBV12-3/TRBV12-4	TRBJ2-5